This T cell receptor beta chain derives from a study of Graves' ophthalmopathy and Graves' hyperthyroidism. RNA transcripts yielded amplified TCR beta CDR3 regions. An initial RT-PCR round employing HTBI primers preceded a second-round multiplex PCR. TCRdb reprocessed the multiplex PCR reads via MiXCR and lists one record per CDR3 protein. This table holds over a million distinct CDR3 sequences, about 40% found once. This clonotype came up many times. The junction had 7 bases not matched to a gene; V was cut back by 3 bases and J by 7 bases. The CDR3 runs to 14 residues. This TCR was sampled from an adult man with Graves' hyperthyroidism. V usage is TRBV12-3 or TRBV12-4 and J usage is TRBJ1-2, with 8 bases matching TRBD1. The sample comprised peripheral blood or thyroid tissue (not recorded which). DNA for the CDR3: TGTGCCAGCAGTTTGACAGGGGTCAAAGGTGGCTACACCTTC. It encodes CASSLTGVKGGYTF.